These 32 T cell receptor beta chains were sequenced from one sample in a study of T cells after yellow fever vaccination. TCRdb used MiXCR to reprocess the 5' RACE reads, holding one entry per CDR3 protein. The repertoire holds under 400,000 distinct CDR3 sequences, with approximately 10% as singletons. Sequencing used PBMCs, obtained on the day of the first yellow fever vaccination. Every receptor here comes from a man aged 18 to 30 who received the YFV17D yellow fever vaccine.

This clonotype was recorded a few times. The CDR3 sequence: CASSRRLAAYNEQFF. In DNA form, the CDR3 reads TGTGCCAGCAGCCGACGACTAGCGGCCTACAATGAGCAGTTCTTC. The chain joins TRBV6-1 to TRBJ2-1; 9 bases are shared with TRBD2. The CDR3 is 15 residues long. The V gene end was trimmed by 6 bases and the J gene end by 2 bases; junction bases not matched to a gene: 5. Germline CDR1 MNHNS, CDR2 SASEGT.

The chain has TRBV5-4 and TRBJ2-5; 8 nucleotides align to TRBD2. There are 15 residues in the CDR3. Trimming cost V 4 bases and J 4 bases; bases outside gene matches: 9. Germline values: CDR1 SGHNT, CDR2 YYREEE (reference sequence). The CDR3 coding sequence is TGTGCCAGCAGCCCCGGGGGGGCCGGTTTAGAGACCCAGTACTTC. This gives the protein CASSPGGAGLETQYF.

This clonotype has a count of ten or more. The rearrangement joins TRBV12-3 or TRBV12-4 to TRBJ2-1; D gene ambiguous. V was clipped by 3 bases and J by 5 bases, with 5 bases between them. The CDR3 has 12 amino acids. CDR3 bases: TGTGCCAGCAGTTTTGAGGACAATGAGCAGTTCTTC. Protein product: CASSFEDNEQFF.

This chain connects TRBV5-4 to TRBJ2-1; D not certain. Trimming shortened V by 4 bases and J by 6 bases, and 14 bases separated the two germline ends. This CDR3 comprises 14 residues. Germline-derived CDR1 and CDR2 are SGHNT and YYREEE (reference sequence). The CDR3 is CASSVGQSFNEQFF. CDR3 bases: TGTGCCAGCAGCGTAGGTCAAAGCTTCAATGAGCAGTTCTTC.

This clonotype was seen a handful of times. The chain carries TRBV4-1 and TRBJ1-1; D not certain. The CDR3 is 14 amino acids. Germline V gene data show CDR1 as MGHRA and CDR2 as YSYEKL. V lost 0 bases, J lost 7 bases, and 12 bases lay in between. DNA of the CDR3: TGCGCCAGCAGCCAAGAAACAGTTCTATTTGAAGCTTTCTTT. Its protein is CASSQETVLFEAFF.

Of note for this clonotype: The germline gene is not matched at one end of the junction; a read error may be the cause. V and J are TRBV6-6 and TRBJ1-2; a possible D gene is TRBD1 (5 bases). CDR1 MNHNY and CDR2 SVGAGI come from the germline V gene (reference sequence). The CDR3 sequence is 11 residues long. CDR3 sequence: CASSYQDSEAF. CDR3 DNA: TGTGCCAGCAGTTACCAAGACAGTGAGGCCTTC.

This clonotype has at least ten counts. V is TRBV5-1 and J is TRBJ2-7, with TRBD1 matching 9 bases. Germline V gives CDR1 SGHRS, CDR2 YFSETQ. The CDR3 length is 15 residues. V shed 5 bases and J 0 bases; nucleotides not matched to a gene: 6. The CDR3 DNA follows: TGCGCCAGCAGAACCGGGACAGGGAGCTCCTACGAGCAGTACTTC. Protein sequence: CASRTGTGSSYEQYF. The full variable domain, in which reference TRBV5-1 and TRBJ2-7 provide the parts outside the CDR3, is KAGVTQTPRYLIKTRGQQVTLSCSPISGHRSVSWYQQTPGQGLQFLFEYFSETQRNKGNFPGRFSGRQFSNSRSEMNVSTLELGDSALYLCASRTGTGSSYEQYFGPGTRLTVT.

A few counts support this clonotype. The chain is built from TRBV19 and TRBJ1-5; D unclear. CDR3 length: 14 residues. Germline V gene lookup returns CDR1 LNHDA and CDR2 SQIVND (reference sequence). Trimming removed 3 bases at V and 2 bases at J, with 8 bases between. In nucleotides, the CDR3 is TGTGCCAGTAGTATCGACGGAGGCAATCAGCCCCAGCATTTT. Encoded protein: CASSIDGGNQPQHF.

This clonotype was detected many times. The chain has TRBV6-4 and TRBJ2-5; 11 nucleotides line up with TRBD2. The CDR3 runs 19 residues. V shed 9 bases and J 2 bases; nucleotides not matched to a gene: 20. CDR1 MRHNA and CDR2 SNTAGT come from the germline V gene. The CDR3 sequence: CASRSTRKLAGEKQETQYF. The CDR3 DNA reads as TGTGCCAGTCGATCCACCCGAAAACTAGCGGGGGAAAAACAAGAGACCCAGTACTTC.

The rearrangement joins TRBV29-1 to TRBJ1-1; no clear D gene. The ends were cut back, 6 bases at V and 4 bases at J, with 15 bases in the middle. The CDR3 spans 13 residues. Germline CDR1 SQVTM, CDR2 ANQGSEA. CDR3 in amino acids: CSVHGELGTEAFF. CDR3 DNA sequence: TGCAGCGTCCACGGGGAATTGGGCACTGAAGCTTTCTTT.

Many counts were recorded for this clonotype. The V call is TRBV3-1, the J call TRBJ2-3, with 9 bases aligning to TRBD1. Losses at the gene ends were 1 base for V and 5 bases for J; bases not matched to a gene: 7. The CDR3 is 16 residues long. From germline, CDR1 is LGHDT and CDR2 YNNKEL (reference sequence). CDR3 DNA sequence: TGTGCCAGCAGCCAAGCAGGGACAGGGTGGAAAGATACGCAGTATTTT. Translating it yields CASSQAGTGWKDTQYF.

V and J are TRBV7-9 and TRBJ2-2, with unresolved D. The CDR3 is made up of 16 amino acids. The germline V and J ends were trimmed by 2 bases and 6 bases, with 16 bases remaining between them. Germline CDR1 SEHNR, CDR2 FQNEAQ (reference sequence). The CDR3 DNA is TGTGCCAGCAGCTTAATTAATTTAGTGGCGTCCGGGGAGCTGTTTTTT. Protein: CASSLINLVASGELFF.

This clonotype was detected many times. V and J are TRBV12-3 or TRBV12-4 and TRBJ1-2, with TRBD1 as a possible D gene (5 bases). V gave up 4 bases and J gave up 7 bases, with 7 bases separating them. CDR3 length: 11 residues. CDR3 bases: TGTGCCAGCAGTTCAGGGAGTGGCTACACCTTC. Translation gives CASSSGSGYTF.

This chain connects TRBV5-6 to TRBJ2-2, with a weak D call TRBD2 (5 bases). Between the trimmed V and J ends, which lost 5 bases and 3 bases, there was a span of 14 bases. The CDR3 spans 15 residues. Germline V gene sequence: CDR1 SGHDT, CDR2 YYEEEE. The CDR3 sequence is CASRALSGDTGELFF. The CDR3 DNA sequence: TGTGCCAGCAGAGCCCTAAGCGGAGACACCGGGGAGCTGTTTTTT.

This clonotype was seen a few times. The J gene is TRBJ1-1, the V gene TRBV7-8; no clear D gene. The CDR3 loop spans 15 amino acids. Trimming removed 1 base at V and 0 bases at J, with 9 bases between. Per the germline V gene, CDR1 is SGHVS and CDR2 is FQNEAQ. The CDR3 loop reads CASSLGLKMNTEAFF. In nucleotides, the CDR3 is TGTGCCAGCAGCTTAGGTCTGAAGATGAACACTGAAGCTTTCTTT.

This clonotype was picked up a small number of times. The V gene is TRBV5-5, the J gene TRBJ2-1, with D maybe TRBD1 (6 bases). Looked up from germline, CDR1 is SGHKS and CDR2 is YYEKEE (reference sequence). V was shortened by 4 bases and J by 2 bases, with 13 bases between the two germline ends. The CDR3 runs 15 residues. The CDR3 nucleotides read TGTGCCAGCAGCCGATGGGACATCCCCTACAATGAGCAGTTCTTC. Amino acid sequence: CASSRWDIPYNEQFF.

The J gene is TRBJ2-1, the V gene TRBV19; possible D gene TRBD2, 6 bases. Germline V CDR1 and CDR2: LNHDA, SQIVND (reference sequence). The CDR3 is made up of 11 amino acids. Trimming stripped 10 bases from V and 14 bases from J, with 18 bases between. The CDR3 nucleotides read TGTGCCACAAGGGACTCCCCTTGGGAGTTCTTC. It is translated as CATRDSPWEFF.

J is TRBJ2-5 and V is TRBV7-8; TRBD2 matches 9 bases. Trimming cost V 8 bases and J 3 bases; bases outside gene matches: 10. In germline, CDR1 is SGHVS, CDR2 FQNEAQ. The CDR3 has 15 amino acids. The CDR3 DNA is TGTGCCAGCTTAGGGCTGGGACTAGCTGAAGAGACCCAGTACTTC. It encodes CASLGLGLAEETQYF.

The sample holds many counts of this clonotype. The junction departs from germline at one end; a sequencing error may be responsible. The V and J genes are TRBV5-4 and TRBJ2-2; 7 positions agree with TRBD2. The germline CDR1 and CDR2 sequences are SGHNT and YYREEE (reference sequence). This CDR3 spans 15 amino acids. The CDR3 nucleotides read TGTGCCAGCAGGTTGGGAGGGGCTGACACCGGGGAGCTGTTTTTT. The encoded protein is CASRLGGADTGELFF. The whole variable domain, remainder taken from reference TRBV5-4 and TRBJ2-2, is ETGVTQSPTHLIKTRGQQVTLRCSSQSGHNTVSWYQQALGQGPQFIFQYYREEENGRGNFPPRFSGLQFPNYSSELNVNALELDDSALYLCASRLGGADTGELFFGEGSRLTVL.

This clonotype showed up just a few times. This rearrangement joins TRBV3-1 to TRBJ2-5; TRBD2 aligns across 8 bases. V dropped 3 bases and J dropped 4; count of bases not matched to a gene: 4. Germline loops: CDR1 LGHDT, CDR2 YNNKEL (reference sequence). This CDR3 contains 14 residues. DNA of the CDR3: TGTGCCAGCAGCCAGGCTAGCGGGTCAGAGACCCAGTACTTC. Its protein is CASSQASGSETQYF.

CDR3 sequence: CASSIPRGSLGQETQYF. The DNA for the CDR3 is TGTGCCAGTAGTATCCCTCGGGGTTCCTTGGGGCAAGAGACCCAGTACTTC. J is TRBJ2-5 and V is TRBV19; D perhaps matches TRBD2 (5 bases). The germline gives CDR1 LNHDA, CDR2 SQIVND (reference sequence). Trimming removed 3 bases from V and 2 bases from J, with 19 bases in between. This CDR3 contains 17 residues.

The chain combines TRBV5-1 with TRBJ2-5; 11 bases fit TRBD2. The CDR3 covers 17 residues. The V segment lost 4 bases and the J segment 2 bases; nucleotides outside the gene matches: 10. Germline V CDR1 and CDR2: SGHRS, YFSETQ. Written as DNA, the CDR3 is TGCGCCAGCAGCCCCCTACCGGGACTAGCGGCACAAGAGACCCAGTACTTC. It yields the protein CASSPLPGLAAQETQYF.

This clonotype was detected only a few times. The chain links TRBV15 to TRBJ1-5, with D possibly TRBD1 on 6 matching bases. V lost 1 base, J lost 3 bases, and 25 bases lay in between. Germline V lookup: CDR1 LNHNV, CDR2 YYDKDF (reference sequence). The CDR3 consists of 20 residues. Here the CDR3 reads CATSRGLQQGPETLNQPQHF. CDR3 bases: TGTGCCACCAGCAGAGGGTTACAACAGGGTCCCGAAACCCTCAATCAGCCCCAGCATTTT. Filled out from reference TRBV15 and TRBJ1-5, the complete variable domain reads DAMVIQNPRYQVTQFGKPVTLSCSQTLNHNVMYWYQQKSSQAPKLLFHYYDKDFNNEADTPDNFQSRRPNTSFCFLDIRSPGLGDTAMYLCATSRGLQQGPETLNQPQHFGDGTRLSIL.

This chain uses TRBV24-1 with TRBJ2-3; 7 bases fit TRBD1. The V and J ends lost 5 bases and 5 bases, in that order; junction bases with no gene match: 9. The CDR3 sequence is 15 residues long. Germline V gives CDR1 KGHDR, CDR2 SFDVKD. The CDR3 nucleotides read TGTGCCACCAGTGCTGCCGGGACAGTCGGAGATACGCAGTATTTT. This sequence encodes CATSAAGTVGDTQYF.

The rearrangement links TRBV15 to TRBJ1-5; D may be TRBD1 (5 bases). The germline V gene encodes CDR1 LNHNV and CDR2 YYDKDF (reference sequence). The CDR3 covers 15 residues. V was clipped by 5 bases and J by 4 bases, with 15 bases between them. DNA for the CDR3: TGTGCCACCAGCCCATTGGGGGGGGGGAATCAGCCCCAGCATTTT. Encoded protein: CATSPLGGGNQPQHF.

J is TRBJ2-1 and V is TRBV27; 7 positions agree with TRBD1. Trimming cost V 5 bases and J 12 bases; bases outside gene matches: 7. The V gene's germline CDR1 is MNHEY and CDR2 SMNVEV (reference sequence). The CDR3 extends over 12 amino acids. CDR3 in DNA: TGTGCCAGCAGTCAATTGACAGGGTGGCAGTTCTTC. Encoded protein: CASSQLTGWQFF.

A few counts support this clonotype. The chain is built from TRBV2 and TRBJ2-1; D gene unclear. V lost 6 bases and J 9 bases, leaving 6 bases between the germline ends. Germline lookup yields CDR1 SNHLY and CDR2 FYNNEI. This CDR3 is built from 10 residues. The CDR3 sequence: CASRSSEQFF. Here the CDR3 DNA reads TGTGCCAGCAGAAGTAGTGAGCAGTTCTTC. The whole variable domain, filled in from reference TRBV2 and TRBJ2-1, reads EPEVTQTPSHQVTQMGQEVILRCVPISNHLYFYWYRQILGQKVEFLVSFYNNEISEKSEIFDDQFSVERPDGSNFTLKIRSTKLEDSAMYFCASRSSEQFFGPGTRLTVL.

J is TRBJ2-3 and V is TRBV7-8; D perhaps matches TRBD2 (6 bases). Trimming left V 1 base short and J 3 bases short, with 11 bases between. CDR3 size: 15 residues. Germline V gene lookup returns CDR1 SGHVS and CDR2 FQNEAQ. The CDR3 loop is CASSLGRLVTDTQYF. The CDR3, as DNA: TGTGCCAGCAGCTTAGGCCGACTAGTAACAGATACGCAGTATTTT.

This clonotype was seen a few times. The chain recombines TRBV7-2 with TRBJ2-3, with TRBD1 matching 10 bases. CDR1 and CDR2 from the germline V gene are SGHTA and FQGNSA. V shed 5 bases, J shed 3 bases, and the junction held 8 bases outside the gene matches. The CDR3 is made up of 16 amino acids. The CDR3 DNA sequence: TGTGCCAGCAGCCCCCTCGGACAGGGGGGAACAGATACGCAGTATTTT. Residues: CASSPLGQGGTDTQYF.

In DNA, the CDR3 is TGTGCCAGCGCATGGACAGACAATCAGCCCCAGCATTTT. Its translation: CASAWTDNQPQHF. V is TRBV6-2 or TRBV6-3 and J is TRBJ1-5; possible D gene TRBD1, 6 bases. This CDR3 is built from 13 residues. Germline CDR1 MNHEY, CDR2 SVGEGT. The ends were cut back, 8 bases at V and 3 bases at J, with 11 bases in the middle.

The chain is built from TRBV4-2 and TRBJ2-1; unclear D gene. Germline V gene data show CDR1 as LGHNA and CDR2 as YNFKEQ. The CDR3 has 16 residues. The V end was cut by 0 bases, the J end by 4 bases, with 13 bases between. CDR3 sequence (DNA): TGTGCCAGCAGCCAAGATCGCGGTGCTCCGTACAATGAGCAGTTCTTC. Its protein is CASSQDRGAPYNEQFF.

The chain employs TRBV12-3 or TRBV12-4 and TRBJ2-1; 9 bases map to TRBD1. This CDR3 has 14 residues. Germline trimming cut 5 bases from V and 5 bases from J; bases unmatched to any gene: 4. CDR3 in amino acids: CASSPGQGHNEQFF. CDR3 coding DNA: TGTGCCAGCAGTCCGGGACAGGGCCACAATGAGCAGTTCTTC.